The rows below give T cell receptor beta chains drawn from one sample of a study of identical twins. Each CDR3 protein is one row after TCRdb ran MiXCR on the 5' RACE reads. The sample includes under 400,000 distinct CDR3 sequences, around 9.7% of them seen just once. Input material: naive T cells sorted from blood. These receptors were collected from a woman between 50 and 59 years old in good health. CDR3s include the opening cysteine and the closing phenylalanine or tryptophan. Some rows mark clone size as missing; the rest say once, few, many or name a class of expanded clone.

j_call clone_size v_call cdr3_aa
TRBJ2-1 . TRBV11-2 CASSPLRLEQFF
TRBJ1-2 few TRBV11-2 CASSLESYGYTF
TRBJ1-4 few TRBV12-3/TRBV12-4 CASRRQLNEKLFF
TRBJ1-2 few TRBV20-1 CSAEGTGDAYGYTF
TRBJ1-5 few TRBV20-1 CSGSPGNQPQHF
TRBJ2-2 . TRBV5-1 CASSSSLAVTGELFF
TRBJ2-7 . TRBV18 CASSPGLAGGSAYEQYF
TRBJ2-1 few TRBV10-3 CATSGTSGRGFHNEQFF
TRBJ1-2 few TRBV29-1 CSASDRGRGYTF
TRBJ1-1 many TRBV5-6 CASSPSYNRGPGGEAFF
TRBJ2-6 . TRBV9 CASSVIASGANVLTF
TRBJ1-1 . TRBV4-2 CASSQVHVPNTEAFF
TRBJ1-2 many TRBV10-3 CAIRTGQGAYGYTF
TRBJ2-1 few TRBV20-1 CSAREVEKGLAGGPNEQFF
TRBJ1-5 . TRBV20-1 CSALTDGNNQPQHF
TRBJ2-4 many TRBV20-1 CSARGQGENIQYF
TRBJ1-4 few TRBV7-6 CASSLARGRGNEKLFF